This T cell receptor beta chain comes out of a study of cytomegalovirus exposure and HLA in healthy donors. Study information: Unique TCR beta sequences numbering approximately 100 million came from 190 million or so T cells in an earlier analysis.

The PCR had 60 Vbeta and 13 Jbeta primers. Per the original data handling: In a later analysis, some 11 million of approximately 81 million unique beta chains occurred in at least two donors. Clones were read by immunoSEQ multiplex PCR, and TCRdb kept only the in-frame ones, dropping some. The DNA was the basis for D and trimming; V, J and clone size are from that table. The sample lists about 77,000 clones; around three quarters were seen once. Germline V gene data show CDR1 as SGHTA and CDR2 as FQGTGA. The CDR3 length is 13 residues. V was clipped by 2 bases and J by 5 bases, with 10 bases between them. Donors were ostensibly healthy at sampling, although undocumented immune exposures were probable. Findings of the study overall: The classifier was said to identify cytomegalovirus status with high specificity and sensitivity.

A remark on this clone: Its antigen remains unidentified.

The sample comprised PBMCs. The chain joins TRBV7-3 to TRBJ2-7; weak D call: TRBD1 (6 bases). The TCR originated in a man aged 35-49 years in good health and CMV-seronegative. The CDR3 protein is CASSLRRGDEQYF. In nucleotides, the CDR3 is TGTGCCAGCAGCTTACGCAGGGGAGACGAGCAGTACTTC.